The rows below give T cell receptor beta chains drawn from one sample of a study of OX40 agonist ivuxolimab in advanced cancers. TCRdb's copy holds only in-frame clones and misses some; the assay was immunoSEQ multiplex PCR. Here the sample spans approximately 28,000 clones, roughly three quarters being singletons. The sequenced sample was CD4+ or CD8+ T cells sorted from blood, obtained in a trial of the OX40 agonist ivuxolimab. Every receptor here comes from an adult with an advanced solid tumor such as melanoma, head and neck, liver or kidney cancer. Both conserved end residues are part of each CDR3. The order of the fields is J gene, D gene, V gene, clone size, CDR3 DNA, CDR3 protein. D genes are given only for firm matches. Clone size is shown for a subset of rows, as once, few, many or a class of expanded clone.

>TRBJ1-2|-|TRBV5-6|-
TGTGCCAGCAGCCCGGACAGAGTCTACGGCTACACCTTC
CASSPDRVYGYTF
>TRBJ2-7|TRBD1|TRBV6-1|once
TGTGCCAGCAGTGAAGCGGGACAGGGGGCGAGGTACGAGCAGTACTTC
CASSEAGQGARYEQYF
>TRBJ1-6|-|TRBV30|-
TGTGCCTGGAATAAGGATTCACCCCTCCACTTT
CAWNKDSPLHF
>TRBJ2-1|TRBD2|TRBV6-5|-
TGTGCCAGCAGTTTCCTGGCGGGGGGGCAGGTTGAGCAGTTCTTC
CASSFLAGGQVEQFF
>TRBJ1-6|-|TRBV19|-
TGTGCCAGTAGTATAACTGGGGCACCCCTCCACTTT
CASSITGAPLHF
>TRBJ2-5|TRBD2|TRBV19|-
TGTGCCAGTAGTCCCGGGACTAGTCAAGAGACCCAGTACTTC
CASSPGTSQETQYF
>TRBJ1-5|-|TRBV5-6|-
TGTGCCAGCAGCTCCCGAAGGGGTGGCAATCAGCCCCAGCATTTT
CASSSRRGGNQPQHF
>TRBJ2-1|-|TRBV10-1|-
TGCGCCAGCAGTGAATGGGGGGTCGACAATGAGCAGTTCTTC
CASSEWGVDNEQFF
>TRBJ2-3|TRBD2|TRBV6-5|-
TGTGCCAGCAGTCAAGCGGGGAATAAGGGTACGCAGTATTTT
CASSQAGNKGTQYF
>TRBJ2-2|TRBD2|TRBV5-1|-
TGCGCCAGCAGCGCCCTAGCGGGGGGCATCGGGGAGCTGTTTTTT
CASSALAGGIGELFF
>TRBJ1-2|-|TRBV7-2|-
TGTGCCAGCAGCTTAAGGTTCTCCCTCGGACAAACTACTAACTATGGCTACACCTTC
CASSLRFSLGQTTNYGYTF
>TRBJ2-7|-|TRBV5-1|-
TGCGCCAGCGGCTCTTCTAACACCTACGGGCAGTACTTC
CASGSSNTYGQYF
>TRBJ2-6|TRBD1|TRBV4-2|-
TGTGCCAGTATGGACAGGGTTTCGTCTGGGGCCAACGTCCTGACTTTC
CASMDRVSSGANVLTF
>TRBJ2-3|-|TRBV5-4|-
TGTGCCAGCAGCTTGGCTTCCGGGCGCACAGATACGCAGTATTTT
CASSLASGRTDTQYF
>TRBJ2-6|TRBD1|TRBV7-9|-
TGTGCCAGCAGCTACGGACAGGGTGGACCTGGGGCCAACGTCCTGACTTTC
CASSYGQGGPGANVLTF
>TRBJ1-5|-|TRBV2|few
TGTGCCAGCAGTGGGGACAATCAGCCCCAGCATTTT
CASSGDNQPQHF
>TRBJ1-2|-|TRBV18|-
TGTGCCAGCTCACCCCCGAGGGGTGGCTATGGCTACACCTTC
CASSPPRGGYGYTF
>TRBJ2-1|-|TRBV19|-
TGTGCCAGTAGTCGTAGGCAGGTACCTAAGAATGAGCAGTTCTTC
CASSRRQVPKNEQFF
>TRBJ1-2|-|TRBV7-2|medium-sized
TGTGCCAGCAGCTGGGGGGGAGAATCGTACTATGGCTACACCTTC
CASSWGGESYYGYTF
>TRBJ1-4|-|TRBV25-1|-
TGTGCCAGCAGTGAGTGGACAATTTCGAATGAAAAACTGTTTTTT
CASSEWTISNEKLFF
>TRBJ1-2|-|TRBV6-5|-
TGTGCCAGCAGTTACTCAGCACAGATCGCCTATGGCTACACCTTC
CASSYSAQIAYGYTF
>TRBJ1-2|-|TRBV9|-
TGTGCCAGCAGCGTGGTTCCAGGGTATAGTTCTACCTATGGCTACACCTTC
CASSVVPGYSSTYGYTF
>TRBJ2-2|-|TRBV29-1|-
TGCAGCGTTTCTCTAGGGTCATCGAACACCGGGGAGCTGTTTTTT
CSVSLGSSNTGELFF
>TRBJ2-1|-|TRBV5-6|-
TGTGCCAGCAGCTTTGGGACTAACGACAGGGAGCAGTTCTTC
CASSFGTNDREQFF
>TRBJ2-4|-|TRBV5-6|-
TGTGCCAGCAGCCAGGACAGCAAAAACATTCAGTACTTC
CASSQDSKNIQYF
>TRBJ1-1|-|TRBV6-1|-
TGTGCCAGCAGTGGAATGACAGGGAACACTGAAGCTTTCTTT
CASSGMTGNTEAFF
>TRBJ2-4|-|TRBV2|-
TGTGCCAGCAGTGAAAGCAGGGTTGACATTCAGTACTTC
CASSESRVDIQYF
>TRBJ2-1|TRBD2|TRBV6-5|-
TGTGCCAGCAGTTCTTGGACTAGCGGGGGTGATGAGCAGTTCTTC
CASSSWTSGGDEQFF
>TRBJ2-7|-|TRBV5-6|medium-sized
TGTGCCAGCAGCTTGAGGGACGGCAACTCCTACGAGCAGTACTTC
CASSLRDGNSYEQYF
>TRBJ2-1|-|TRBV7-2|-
TGTGCCAGCAGCTTAGGGACTTTCTCCTACAATGAGCAGTTCTTC
CASSLGTFSYNEQFF
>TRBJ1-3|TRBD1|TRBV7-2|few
TGTGCCAGCAGCTACGGACAGGGGAAGGGAAACACCATATATTTT
CASSYGQGKGNTIYF
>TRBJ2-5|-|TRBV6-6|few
TGTGCCAGCAGCTACAAGGAGACCCAGTACTTC
CASSYKETQYF
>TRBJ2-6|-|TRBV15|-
TGTGCCACCAGCAGAGATGGAGCAGGGGCTGGGGCCAACGTCCTGACTTTC
CATSRDGAGAGANVLTF
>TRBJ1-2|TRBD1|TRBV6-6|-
TGTGCCAGCAGTCACGGGACAGGGGGCAAGGACTATGGCTACACCTTC
CASSHGTGGKDYGYTF
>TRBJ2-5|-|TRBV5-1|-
TGCGCCAGCAGCTTGGACCTGACTTCCCAAGAGACCCAGTACTTC
CASSLDLTSQETQYF
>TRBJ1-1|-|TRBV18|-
TGTGCCAGCTCACCTGCGGGGCGGAGGGGGACTGAAGCTTTCTTT
CASSPAGRRGTEAFF
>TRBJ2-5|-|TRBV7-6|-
TGTGCCAGCAGCTCAGACATACCCGGGACCCGAGAAGAGACCCAGTACTTC
CASSSDIPGTREETQYF
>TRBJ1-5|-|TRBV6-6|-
TGTGCCAGCAGTGGGGGGGCGTGGGGCAATCAGCCCCAGCATTTT
CASSGGAWGNQPQHF
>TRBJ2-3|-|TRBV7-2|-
TGTGCCAGCAGCTTAGGAGGGGTTCCAGATACGCAGTATTTT
CASSLGGVPDTQYF
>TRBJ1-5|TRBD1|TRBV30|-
TGTGCCTGGAGGAGGACAGGGGATCAGCCCCAGCATTTT
CAWRRTGDQPQHF
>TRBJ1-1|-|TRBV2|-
TGTGCCAGCCACTCAATCGGGGGCACTGAAGCTTTCTTT
CASHSIGGTEAFF
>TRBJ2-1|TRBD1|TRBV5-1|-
TGCGCCAGCAGAGAACCAGGGGGCTACAATGAGCAGTTCTTC
CASREPGGYNEQFF
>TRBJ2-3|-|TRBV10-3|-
TGTGCCACCGCAACAGGGCGGGGCGCAGATACGCAGTATTTT
CATATGRGADTQYF
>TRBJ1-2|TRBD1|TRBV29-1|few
TGCAGCGCGATACCGGGACAGGGGGGCTATGGCTACACCTTC
CSAIPGQGGYGYTF
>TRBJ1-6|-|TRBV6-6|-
TGTGCCAGCAGCCAGGGACTTTCACCCCTCCACTTT
CASSQGLSPLHF
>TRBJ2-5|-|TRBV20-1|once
TGCAGTGTCAGGTTTCAAGAGACCCAGTACTTC
CSVRFQETQYF
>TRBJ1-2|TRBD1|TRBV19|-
TGTGCCAGTAGTGAACGGACAGGGTGGAATGGCTACACCTTC
CASSERTGWNGYTF
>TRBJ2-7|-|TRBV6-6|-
TGTGCCAGCAGCCCCGAGGGCGGTACCTACGAGCAGTACTTC
CASSPEGGTYEQYF
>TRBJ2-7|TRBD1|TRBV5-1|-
TGCGCCAGCAGCTTTCGGACAGGGCTTAATACCTACGAGCAGTACTTC
CASSFRTGLNTYEQYF
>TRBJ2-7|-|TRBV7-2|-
TGTGCCAGCAGCTTAGAAACAGGTGGAACCTACGAGCAGTACTTC
CASSLETGGTYEQYF
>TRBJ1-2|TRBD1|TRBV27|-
TGTGCCAGCAGTGGGACAGGGTACCGTGGCTACACCTTC
CASSGTGYRGYTF
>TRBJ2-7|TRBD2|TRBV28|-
TGTGCCAGCACCCGGACTAGCGGGGGTGGGGACGAGCAGTACTTC
CASTRTSGGGDEQYF
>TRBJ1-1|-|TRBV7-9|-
TGTGCCAGCAGCTTAAGTATGAACACTGAAGCTTTCTTT
CASSLSMNTEAFF
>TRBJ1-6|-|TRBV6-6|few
TGTGCCAGCAGACCCGGGACCAATTCACCCCTCCACTTT
CASRPGTNSPLHF
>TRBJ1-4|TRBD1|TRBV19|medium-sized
TGTGCCAGTAGCCCCGGGACAGCGCGAGAAAAACTGTTTTTT
CASSPGTAREKLFF
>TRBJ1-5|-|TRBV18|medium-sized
TGTGCCAGCTCACCATACAGCGAACAGCCCCAGCATTTT
CASSPYSEQPQHF